Presented here are 22 T cell receptor beta chains from one specimen sequenced in a study of T cells in Graves' hyperthyroidism and ophthalmopathy. Template material for amplifying TCR beta CDR3 regions consisted of RNA transcripts. TCR CDR3 regions were first amplified by RT-PCR with HTBI primers. TCRdb reprocessed the multiplex PCR reads via MiXCR and lists one record per CDR3 protein. Here the sample spans some 370,000 distinct CDR3 sequences, about 15% being singletons. The sequencing sample was made of blood. The origin of the receptors is a woman under 40 with Graves' hyperthyroidism that later progressed to Graves' ophthalmopathy.

This clonotype was counted ten times or more. The chain couples TRBV10-3 to TRBJ1-1, with TRBD1 matching 7 bases. CDR1 ENHRY and CDR2 SYGVKD come from the germline V gene. The CDR3 is made up of 15 amino acids. V shed 5 bases, J shed 1 base, and the junction held 7 bases outside the gene matches. The CDR3 spells CAISSGGQWNTEAFF. The DNA for the CDR3 is TGTGCCATCAGTTCAGGGGGGCAGTGGAACACTGAAGCTTTCTTT.

V usage is TRBV7-9 and J usage is TRBJ1-1; 7 bases line up with TRBD1. The germline gives CDR1 SEHNR, CDR2 FQNEAQ (reference sequence). The CDR3 loop spans 12 amino acids. Germline trimming cut 6 bases from V and 9 bases from J; bases unmatched to any gene: 7. This CDR3 reads CASSLTGDQAFF. CDR3 DNA sequence: TGTGCCAGCAGTCTAACAGGGGATCAAGCTTTCTTT.

This clonotype has ten or more counts. The V and J genes are TRBV4-1 and TRBJ1-1; tentative D call: TRBD1 (5 bases). V lost 0 bases and J lost 4, with 12 bases in between. Germline assignment: CDR1 MGHRA and CDR2 YSYEKL. CDR3 size: 15 residues. CDR3 loop: CASSQDRAQSTEAFF. The DNA of the CDR3 is TGCGCCAGCAGCCAAGACAGGGCCCAAAGCACTGAAGCTTTCTTT.

Turning to this clonotype: A read error may explain this, as a much larger clone is one base away. The J gene is TRBJ2-5, the V gene TRBV27; D gene ambiguous. Trimming left V 2 bases short and J 1 base short, with 11 bases between. Germline V CDR1 and CDR2: MNHEY, SMNVEV (reference sequence). The CDR3 loop spans 15 amino acids. The CDR3 loop is CASSLHRCSQETQYF. Written as DNA, the CDR3 is TGTGCCAGCAGTTTACACCGATGCAGCCAAGAGACCCAGTACTTC.

This clonotype was observed a handful of times. The chain is built from TRBV7-9 and TRBJ1-6, with D tentatively TRBD1 (5 bases). V dropped 10 bases and J dropped 5 bases, with 15 bases sitting between them. CDR3 size: 14 residues. Germline lookup yields CDR1 SEHNR and CDR2 FQNEAQ (reference sequence). As DNA, the CDR3 is TGTGCCACCCCCCTGGGGGGGAATAATTCACCCCTCCACTTT. It codes for CATPLGGNNSPLHF.

This clonotype was seen at least ten times. V gene TRBV6-1 combines with J gene TRBJ1-6; D unclear. The germline V gene has CDR1 MNHNS and CDR2 SASEGT. The CDR3 sequence is 13 residues long. The V end was cut by 1 base, the J end by 10 bases, with 8 bases between. This chain's CDR3 is CASSEEAPSPLHF. CDR3 coding DNA: TGTGCCAGCAGTGAAGAGGCCCCCTCACCCCTCCACTTT.

The genes are TRBV9 and TRBJ1-3; D ambiguous. The V end was cut by 0 bases, the J end by 0 bases, with 10 bases between. Germline loops: CDR1 SGDLS, CDR2 YYNGEE. This CDR3 spans 16 amino acids. The CDR3 loop reads CASSVDAVDSGNTIYF. CDR3 bases: TGTGCCAGCAGCGTAGATGCAGTTGACTCTGGAAACACCATATATTTT.

This clonotype was seen more than once but under ten times. This chain connects TRBV7-9 to TRBJ2-1; 11 bases align to TRBD2. Germline assignment: CDR1 SEHNR and CDR2 FQNEAQ (reference sequence). V shed 4 bases, J shed 4 bases, and the junction held 6 bases outside the gene matches. This CDR3 contains 16 residues. For the CDR3, the DNA is TGTGCCAGCAGCTCTCGACTAGCGGGGCTTTACAATGAGCAGTTCTTC. Translated, it gives CASSSRLAGLYNEQFF.

This clonotype was picked up many times. The chain carries TRBV12-3 or TRBV12-4 and TRBJ2-7; 9 bases are a match to TRBD2. The CDR3 sequence is 13 residues long. Losses at the gene ends were 8 bases for V and 5 bases for J; bases not matched to a gene: 7. CDR3 protein: CASRYSGRDEQYF. In nucleotides, the CDR3 is TGTGCCAGCCGATATAGCGGGAGAGACGAGCAGTACTTC.

This clonotype was detected many times. The chain uses TRBV27 and TRBJ2-1; TRBD1 aligns across 7 bases. Germline V gene sequence: CDR1 MNHEY, CDR2 SMNVEV (reference sequence). This CDR3 is 13 amino acids long. V lost 6 bases to trimming and J lost 9 bases; unmatched junction nucleotides: 8. In DNA, the CDR3 is TGTGCCAGCAGCCGAAACTACAGGGGTGAGCAGTTCTTC. It codes for CASSRNYRGEQFF.

This clonotype was seen ten or more times. V gene TRBV7-8 combines with J gene TRBJ1-5; 11 positions match TRBD1. J lost 4 bases, V lost 5 bases, and 10 bases had no gene match. The CDR3 is 17 residues long. Germline V CDR1 and CDR2: SGHVS, FQNEAQ. This CDR3 reads CASSLRTGGMGNQPQHF. In nucleotides, the CDR3 is TGTGCCAGCAGCCTACGGACAGGGGGCATGGGAAATCAGCCCCAGCATTTT.

Only a few counts were recorded for this clonotype. The chain joins TRBV20-1 to TRBJ2-1, with 12 bases matching TRBD2. J gave up 0 bases and V 1 base, and 7 bases lay outside the gene matches. This CDR3 region has 18 residues. In germline, CDR1 is DFQATT, CDR2 SNEGSKA (reference sequence). Here the CDR3 reads CSARGASGGAYSYNEQFF. Here the CDR3 DNA reads TGCAGTGCTAGAGGGGCTAGCGGGGGGGCCTACTCCTACAATGAGCAGTTCTTC.

This chain's CDR3 is CSVVITGVTEAFF. The CDR3 region has the DNA TGCAGCGTTGTCATAACAGGGGTCACTGAAGCTTTCTTT. The rearrangement links TRBV29-1 to TRBJ1-1; 7 bases are a match to TRBD1. Germline CDR1 is SQVTM and CDR2 is ANQGSEA. V was clipped by 4 bases and J by 4 bases; unmatched bases: 6. This CDR3 contains 13 residues.

Many counts were recorded for this clonotype. V is TRBV27 and J is TRBJ1-1; 11 bases are a match to TRBD1. Trimming took 5 bases from V and 3 from J; bases not matched to a gene: 5. This CDR3 spans 15 amino acids. The germline gives CDR1 MNHEY, CDR2 SMNVEV (reference sequence). This CDR3 reads CASSSGQGAYTEAFF. The CDR3 nucleotides read TGTGCCAGCAGTAGCGGACAGGGGGCGTACACTGAAGCTTTCTTT.

There are many counts of this clonotype. V usage is TRBV10-3 and J usage is TRBJ2-1; D is undetermined. The CDR3 has 13 residues. The germline V gene has CDR1 ENHRY and CDR2 SYGVKD. Trimming cost V 10 bases and J 4 bases, with 14 bases left between them. DNA for the CDR3: TGTGCCAGTGGGTCCCCCCAATACAATGAGCAGTTCTTC. Its translation: CASGSPQYNEQFF.

Turning to this clonotype: With a much larger clone just one base away, this may be a read error. V usage is TRBV2 and J usage is TRBJ2-3; D ambiguous. The germline V gene encodes CDR1 SNHLY and CDR2 FYNNEI. CDR3 length: 12 residues. The CDR3 reads CASTPTTDAQYF. For the CDR3, the DNA is TGTGCCAGCACCCCTACCACAGATGCGCAGTATTTT.

V usage is TRBV12-3 or TRBV12-4 and J usage is TRBJ2-1; no clear D. The germline V and J ends were trimmed by 4 bases and 5 bases, with 9 bases remaining between them. There are 13 residues in the CDR3. CDR3 coding DNA: TGTGCCAGCAGTTCCCTAGATCACAATGAGCAGTTCTTC. It encodes CASSSLDHNEQFF.

The rearrangement links TRBV9 to TRBJ2-2; perhaps D is TRBD1 or TRBD2 (5 bases each). Germline CDR1 and CDR2: SGDLS and YYNGEE. This CDR3 contains 19 residues. V was trimmed by 0 bases and J by 3 bases, leaving 21 bases between them. CDR3 amino acids: CASSVATMGVIPDTGELFF. CDR3 sequence (DNA): TGTGCCAGCAGCGTAGCTACTATGGGGGTGATACCGGACACCGGGGAGCTGTTTTTT.

This clonotype was counted ten times or more. This chain uses TRBV13 with TRBJ1-6; 9 nucleotides match TRBD1. The V gene end was trimmed by 5 bases and the J gene end by 9 bases; junction bases not matched to a gene: 5. The germline V gene encodes CDR1 PRHDT and CDR2 FYEKMQ (reference sequence). The CDR3 has 14 amino acids. The CDR3 DNA follows: TGTGCCAGCAGCGCCGGGACAGGGCTTTCACCCCTCCACTTT. Amino acid sequence: CASSAGTGLSPLHF.

This clonotype was picked up many times. V and J are TRBV7-8 and TRBJ2-2; 7 bases line up with TRBD1. This CDR3 is built from 16 residues. The V and J ends lost 5 bases and 1 base, in that order; junction bases with no gene match: 7. Looked up from germline, CDR1 is SGHVS and CDR2 is FQNEAQ. The CDR3 nucleotides read TGTGCCAGCAGCGTATACAGGGGCATGAACACCGGGGAGCTGTTTTTT. This gives the protein CASSVYRGMNTGELFF.

Concerning this clonotype itself: Just one base apart from a much larger clone, this may be a read error. The rearrangement uses TRBV19 and TRBJ2-2; TRBD1 aligns across 9 bases. CDR3 length equals 15 residues. Germline V gene sequence: CDR1 LNHDA, CDR2 SQIVND (reference sequence). CDR3 in amino acids: CASKHRDRETGEPFF. As DNA, the CDR3 is TGTGCCAGCAAACACCGGGACAGGGAAACCGGGGAGCCGTTTTTT.

This clonotype was seen ten or more times. This chain links TRBV19 with TRBJ1-5; 8 bases align to TRBD1. This CDR3 comprises 17 residues. Germline loops: CDR1 LNHDA, CDR2 SQIVND (reference sequence). The trim removed 5 bases at V and 4 bases at J, leaving 13 bases unmatched. DNA for the CDR3: TGTGCCAGTAGTCTCCTCCGGGGACAGGCGACGAATCAGCCCCAGCATTTT. This codes for CASSLLRGQATNQPQHF.